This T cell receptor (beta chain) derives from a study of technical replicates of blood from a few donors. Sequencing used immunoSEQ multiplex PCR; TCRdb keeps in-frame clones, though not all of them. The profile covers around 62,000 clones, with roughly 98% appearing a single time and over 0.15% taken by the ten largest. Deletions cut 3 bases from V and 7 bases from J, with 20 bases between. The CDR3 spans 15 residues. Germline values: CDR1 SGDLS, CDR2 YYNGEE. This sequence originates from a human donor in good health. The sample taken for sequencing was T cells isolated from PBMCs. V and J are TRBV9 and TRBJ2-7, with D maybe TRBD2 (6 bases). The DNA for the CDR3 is TGTGCCAGCAGCGCGGCCGGGACTTGGTCAGGGGAGCAGTACTTC. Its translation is CASSAAGTWSGEQYF.